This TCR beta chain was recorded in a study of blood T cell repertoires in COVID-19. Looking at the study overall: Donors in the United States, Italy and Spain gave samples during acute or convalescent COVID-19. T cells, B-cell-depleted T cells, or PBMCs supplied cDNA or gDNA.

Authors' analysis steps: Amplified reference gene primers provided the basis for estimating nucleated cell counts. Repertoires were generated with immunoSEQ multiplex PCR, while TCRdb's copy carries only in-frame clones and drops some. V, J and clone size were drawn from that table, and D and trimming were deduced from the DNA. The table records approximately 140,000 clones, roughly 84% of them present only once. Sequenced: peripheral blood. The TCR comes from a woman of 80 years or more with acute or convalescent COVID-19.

This chain's CDR3 is CASSQNLGQGTYEQYF. CDR3 nucleotides: TGCGCCAGCAGCCAGAACCTTGGACAGGGAACCTACGAGCAGTACTTC. This rearrangement joins TRBV4-3 to TRBJ2-7, with 8 bases matching TRBD1. Trimming removed 3 bases from V and 2 bases from J; junction bases left unmatched: 9. This CDR3 comprises 16 residues. The germline V gene has CDR1 LGHNA and CDR2 YSLEER.